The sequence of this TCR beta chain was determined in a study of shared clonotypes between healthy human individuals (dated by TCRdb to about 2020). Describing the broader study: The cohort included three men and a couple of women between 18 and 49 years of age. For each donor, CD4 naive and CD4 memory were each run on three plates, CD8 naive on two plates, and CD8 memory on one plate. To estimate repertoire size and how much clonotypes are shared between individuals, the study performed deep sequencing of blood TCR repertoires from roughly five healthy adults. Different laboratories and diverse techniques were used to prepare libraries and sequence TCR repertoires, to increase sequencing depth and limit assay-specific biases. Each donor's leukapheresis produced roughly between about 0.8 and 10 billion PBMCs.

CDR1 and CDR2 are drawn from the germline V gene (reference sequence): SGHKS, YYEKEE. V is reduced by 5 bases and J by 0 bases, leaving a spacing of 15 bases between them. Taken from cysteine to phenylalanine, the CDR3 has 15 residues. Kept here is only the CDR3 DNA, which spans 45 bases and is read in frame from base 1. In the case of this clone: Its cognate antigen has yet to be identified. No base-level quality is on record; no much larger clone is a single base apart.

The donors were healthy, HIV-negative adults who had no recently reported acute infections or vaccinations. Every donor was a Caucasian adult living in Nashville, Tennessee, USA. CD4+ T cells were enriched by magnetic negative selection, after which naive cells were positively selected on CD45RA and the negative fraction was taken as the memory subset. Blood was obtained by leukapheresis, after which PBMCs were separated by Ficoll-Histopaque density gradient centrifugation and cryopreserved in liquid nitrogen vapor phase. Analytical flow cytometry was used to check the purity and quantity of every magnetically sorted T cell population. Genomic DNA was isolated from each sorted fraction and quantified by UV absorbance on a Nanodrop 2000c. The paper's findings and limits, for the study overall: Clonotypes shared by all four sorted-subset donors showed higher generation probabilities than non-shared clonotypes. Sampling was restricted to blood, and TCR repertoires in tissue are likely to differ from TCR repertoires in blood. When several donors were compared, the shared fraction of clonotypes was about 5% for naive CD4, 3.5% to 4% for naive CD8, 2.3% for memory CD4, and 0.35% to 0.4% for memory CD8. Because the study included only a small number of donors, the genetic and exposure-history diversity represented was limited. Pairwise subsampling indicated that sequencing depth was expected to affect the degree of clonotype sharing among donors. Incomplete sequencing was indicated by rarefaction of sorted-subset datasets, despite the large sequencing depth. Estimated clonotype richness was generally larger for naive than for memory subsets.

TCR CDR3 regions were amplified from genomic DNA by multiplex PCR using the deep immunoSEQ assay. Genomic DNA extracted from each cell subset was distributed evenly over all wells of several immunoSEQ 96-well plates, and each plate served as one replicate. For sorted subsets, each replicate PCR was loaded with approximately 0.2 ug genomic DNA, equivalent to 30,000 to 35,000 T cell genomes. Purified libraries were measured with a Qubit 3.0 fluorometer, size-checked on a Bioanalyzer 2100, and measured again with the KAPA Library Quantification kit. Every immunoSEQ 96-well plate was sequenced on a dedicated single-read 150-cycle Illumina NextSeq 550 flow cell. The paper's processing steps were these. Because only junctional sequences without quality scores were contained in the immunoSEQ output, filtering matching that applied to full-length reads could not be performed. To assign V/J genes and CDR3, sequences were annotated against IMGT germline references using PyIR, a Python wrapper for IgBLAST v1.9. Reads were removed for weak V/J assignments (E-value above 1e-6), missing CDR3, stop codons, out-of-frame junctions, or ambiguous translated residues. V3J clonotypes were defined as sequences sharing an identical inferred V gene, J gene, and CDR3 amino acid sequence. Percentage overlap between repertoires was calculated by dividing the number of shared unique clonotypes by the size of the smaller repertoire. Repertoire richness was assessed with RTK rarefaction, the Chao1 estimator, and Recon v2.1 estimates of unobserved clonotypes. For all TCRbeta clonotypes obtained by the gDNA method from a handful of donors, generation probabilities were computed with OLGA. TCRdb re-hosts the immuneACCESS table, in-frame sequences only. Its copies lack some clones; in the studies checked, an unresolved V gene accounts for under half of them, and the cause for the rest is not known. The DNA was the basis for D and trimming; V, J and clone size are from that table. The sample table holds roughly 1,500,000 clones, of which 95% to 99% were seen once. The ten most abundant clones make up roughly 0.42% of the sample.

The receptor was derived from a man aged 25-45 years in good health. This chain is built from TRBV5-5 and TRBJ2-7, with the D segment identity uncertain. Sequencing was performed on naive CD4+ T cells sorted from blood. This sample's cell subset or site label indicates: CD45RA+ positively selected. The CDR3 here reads CASRAGPTSSYEQYF. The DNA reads TGTGCCAGCAGGGCCGGGCCCACCAGCTCCTACGAGCAGTACTTC. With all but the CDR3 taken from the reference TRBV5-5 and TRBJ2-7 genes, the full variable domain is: DAGVTQSPTHLIKTRGQQVTLRCSPISGHKSVSWYQQVLGQGPQFIFQYYEKEERGRGNFPDRFSARQFPNYSSELNVNALLLGDSALYLCASRAGPTSSYEQYFGPGTRLTVT.